This T cell receptor (beta chain) was identified in a study of molecular identifiers for immune sequencing clone quantification. Study-level background: Five portions were made in replicates from RNA of approximately 22,000 or 94,000 naive CD8 cells, and four underwent sequencing. Study results and limitations: The share of molecules held by clones above 20 RNA copies was over 99% in effector cells and under 1% in naive cells. Sizes of highly expanded clones could be underestimated through identical TCRs sharing a barcode.

Naive CD8 T cells were picked out by sorting for CD8+CD4-CCR7+CD45RA+. TCRdb re-analysed the PCR reads in MiXCR, keeping a single row per CDR3 protein. This table has just under 650,000 distinct CDR3 sequences, about 20% appearing once. This clonotype was counted at least ten times. Its antigen is not identified. The TCR comes from a human donor in good health. Some libraries in this study had Jurkat cell RNA spiked in. The sequenced sample consisted of naive CD8+ T cells from blood, with Jurkat cell RNA spiked in. Indicated subset: FACS-sorted CD8+CD4-CCR7+CD45RA+ naive T cells.

CDR3 nucleotides: TGTGCCAGCAGCTTTCAACGTAGCGGGGGCACAGATACGCAGTATTTT. Its protein is CASSFQRSGGTDTQYF. V usage is TRBV13 and J usage is TRBJ2-3, with 8 bases matching TRBD2. With 3 bases clipped from V and 1 base from J, the junction kept 6 bases outside the gene matches. Germline-derived CDR1 and CDR2 are PRHDT and FYEKMQ (reference sequence). The CDR3 has 16 amino acids.